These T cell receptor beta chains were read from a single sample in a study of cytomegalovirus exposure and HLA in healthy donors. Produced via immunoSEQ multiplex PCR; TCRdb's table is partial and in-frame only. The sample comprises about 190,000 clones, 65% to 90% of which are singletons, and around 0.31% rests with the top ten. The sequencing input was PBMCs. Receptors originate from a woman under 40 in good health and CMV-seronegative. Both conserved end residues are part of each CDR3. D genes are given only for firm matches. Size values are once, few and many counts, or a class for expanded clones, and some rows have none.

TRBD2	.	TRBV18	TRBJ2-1	CASSLPTSGRDNEQFF	TGTGCCAGCTCACTCCCTACTAGCGGGAGGGACAATGAGCAGTTCTTC
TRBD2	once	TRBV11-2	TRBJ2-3	CASSLGTSADTQYF	TGTGCCAGCAGCCTTGGGACTAGTGCAGATACGCAGTATTTT
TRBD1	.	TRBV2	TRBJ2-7	CASSDQGGMDEQYF	TGTGCCAGCAGTGATCAAGGGGGCATGGACGAGCAGTACTTC
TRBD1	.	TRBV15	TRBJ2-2	CATSSPGTGDTGELFF	TGTGCCACCAGCAGTCCCGGGACAGGGGACACCGGGGAGCTGTTTTTT
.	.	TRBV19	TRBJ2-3	CASSIRGATDTQYF	TGTGCCAGTAGTATACGTGGGGCCACAGATACGCAGTATTTT
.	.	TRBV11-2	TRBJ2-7	CASSSDRIQYF	TGTGCCAGCAGCTCCGACAGGATCCAGTACTTC
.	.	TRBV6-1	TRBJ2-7	CASSGLDYEQYF	TGTGCCAGCAGTGGACTGGACTACGAGCAGTACTTC
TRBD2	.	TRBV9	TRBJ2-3	CASSVGGSGSTDTQYF	TGTGCCAGCAGCGTAGGGGGTAGCGGGAGCACAGATACGCAGTATTTT
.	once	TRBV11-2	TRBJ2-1	CASSSSGLGEQFF	TGTGCCAGCAGCTCTTCAGGGCTGGGTGAGCAGTTCTTC
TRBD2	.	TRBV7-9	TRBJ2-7	CASSFSGAYEQYF	TGTGCCAGCAGCTTTAGCGGGGCCTACGAGCAGTACTTC
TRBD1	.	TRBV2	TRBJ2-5	CASRPGQGETQYF	TGTGCCAGCAGACCCGGACAGGGGGAGACCCAGTACTTC
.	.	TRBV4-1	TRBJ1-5	CASSPLFSAERLAPQHF	TGCGCCAGCAGCCCCCTATTTTCGGCAGAGCGGTTAGCGCCCCAGCATTTT
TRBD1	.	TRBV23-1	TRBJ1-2	CASSQTRTGKVYGYTF	TGCGCCAGCAGTCAAACCCGGACAGGGAAGGTCTATGGCTACACCTTC
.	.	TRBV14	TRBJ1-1	CASSLRSGATEAFF	TGTGCCAGCAGCCTTCGGAGCGGGGCCACTGAAGCTTTCTTT
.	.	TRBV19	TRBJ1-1	CASSIKWDTSEAFF	TGTGCCAGTAGTATAAAGTGGGACACCTCTGAAGCTTTCTTT
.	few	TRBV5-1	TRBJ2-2	CASSPRVTAGELFF	TGCGCCAGCAGCCCCAGGGTAACCGCCGGGGAGCTGTTTTTT
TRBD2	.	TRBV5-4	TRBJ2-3	CASSSGGSGRAEDTQYF	TGTGCCAGCAGCTCGGGTGGTAGCGGGAGGGCCGAAGATACGCAGTATTTT
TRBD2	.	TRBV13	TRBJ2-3	CASSHPGGGFSTSGTGTQYF	TGTGCCAGCAGCCACCCGGGGGGTGGATTCTCGACTAGCGGGACCGGTACGCAGTATTTT
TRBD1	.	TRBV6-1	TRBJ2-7	CASSGDRGAYEQYF	TGTGCCAGCAGCGGCGACAGGGGGGCCTACGAGCAGTACTTC
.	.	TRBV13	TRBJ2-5	CASSPAGLGGPETQYF	TGTGCCAGCAGCCCAGCGGGACTAGGGGGCCCGGAGACCCAGTACTTC
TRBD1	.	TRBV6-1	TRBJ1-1	CASPDRYTEAFF	TGTGCCAGCCCGGACAGGTACACTGAAGCTTTCTTT
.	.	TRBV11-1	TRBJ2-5	CASSLGHGAPQETQYF	TGTGCCAGCAGCTTAGGGCACGGAGCCCCCCAAGAGACCCAGTACTTC
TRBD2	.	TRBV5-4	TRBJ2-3	CASSLPGTSVTDTQYF	TGTGCCAGCAGCTTGCCGGGGACTAGCGTTACAGATACGCAGTATTTT
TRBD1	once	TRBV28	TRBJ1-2	CASRGPGQGRGYTF	TGTGCCAGCAGGGGTCCGGGACAGGGACGTGGCTACACCTTC
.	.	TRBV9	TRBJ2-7	CASSVGAYLDYEQYF	TGTGCCAGCAGCGTAGGGGCGTATCTCGACTACGAGCAGTACTTC
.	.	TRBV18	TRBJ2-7	CASSPPAGAGEQYF	TGTGCCAGCTCACCACCGGCAGGGGCGGGCGAGCAGTACTTC
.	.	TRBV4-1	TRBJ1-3	CASSQGVFGSGNTIYF	TGCGCCAGCAGCCAAGGAGTCTTCGGGTCTGGAAACACCATATATTTT
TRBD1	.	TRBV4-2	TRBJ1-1	CASSRLTGGGSEAFF	TGTGCCAGCAGCCGCTTGACAGGGGGAGGCTCTGAAGCTTTCTTT
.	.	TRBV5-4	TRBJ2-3	CASSPPRGDTQYF	TGTGCCAGCAGCCCCCCGCGCGGCGATACGCAGTATTTT
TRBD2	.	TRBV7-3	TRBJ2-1	CASSFGLALYNEQFF	TGTGCCAGCAGCTTCGGACTAGCCCTTTACAATGAGCAGTTCTTC
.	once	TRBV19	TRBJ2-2	CASSIDPGLTGELFF	TGTGCCAGTAGTATAGACCCCGGTTTAACCGGGGAGCTGTTTTTT
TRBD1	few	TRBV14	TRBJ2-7	CASSQGGTGWEQYF	TGTGCCAGCAGCCAAGGGGGGACAGGGTGGGAGCAGTACTTC
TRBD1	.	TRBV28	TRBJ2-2	CASSSTGTANTGELFF	TGTGCCAGCAGTTCCACCGGGACAGCGAACACCGGGGAGCTGTTTTTT
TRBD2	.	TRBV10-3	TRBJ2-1	CATSSGTSGSEWGEQFF	TGTGCCACCTCCTCCGGGACTAGCGGGAGTGAATGGGGTGAGCAGTTCTTC
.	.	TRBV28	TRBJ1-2	CASSLPGEGYTF	TGTGCCAGCAGTTTGCCGGGGGAAGGCTACACCTTC
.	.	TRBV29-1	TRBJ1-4	CSVFAGNEKLFF	TGCAGCGTTTTCGCGGGAAATGAAAAACTGTTTTTT
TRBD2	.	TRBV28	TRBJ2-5	CASSSARLAGEETQYF	TGTGCCAGCAGTTCCGCCCGACTAGCGGGAGAGGAGACCCAGTACTTC
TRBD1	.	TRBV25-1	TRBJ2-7	CASSEGQGAFRYEQYF	TGTGCCAGCAGTGAAGGACAGGGGGCTTTTAGGTACGAGCAGTACTTC
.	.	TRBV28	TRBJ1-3	CASSFPPGEVGNTIYF	TGTGCCAGCAGTTTCCCGCCAGGGGAAGTTGGAAACACCATATATTTT
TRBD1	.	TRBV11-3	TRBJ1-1	CASSLGTGPTEAFF	TGTGCCAGCAGCTTAGGGACAGGGCCCACTGAAGCTTTCTTT
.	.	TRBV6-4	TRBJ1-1	CASTHPTATEAFF	TGTGCCAGCACCCACCCCACAGCCACTGAAGCTTTCTTT
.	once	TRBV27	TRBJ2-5	CASSLSHSQQETQYF	TGTGCCAGCAGTTTATCCCACAGCCAACAAGAGACCCAGTACTTC
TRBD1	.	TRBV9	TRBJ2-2	CASSVNRGPGELFF	TGTGCCAGCAGCGTAAACAGGGGGCCTGGGGAGCTGTTTTTT
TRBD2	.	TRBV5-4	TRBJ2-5	CASSFGTSRETQYF	TGTGCCAGCAGCTTCGGGACTAGCCGCGAGACCCAGTACTTC
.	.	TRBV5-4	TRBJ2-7	CASSLATSSGEQYF	TGTGCCAGCAGCTTGGCGACTTCTAGTGGGGAGCAGTACTTC
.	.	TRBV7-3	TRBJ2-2	CASSLTVRTGELFF	TGTGCCAGCAGCTTAACCGTCAGGACCGGGGAGCTGTTTTTT
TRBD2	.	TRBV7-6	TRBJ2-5	CASSIRTSGSQETQYF	TGTGCCAGCAGCATAAGGACTAGCGGGAGCCAAGAGACCCAGTACTTC
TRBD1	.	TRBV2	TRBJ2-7	CASTPGQGRTYEQYF	TGTGCCAGCACTCCAGGACAGGGTAGGACCTACGAGCAGTACTTC
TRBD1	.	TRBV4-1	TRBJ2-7	CASSQVGTGVYEQYF	TGCGCCAGCAGCCAAGTGGGGACAGGGGTCTACGAGCAGTACTTC
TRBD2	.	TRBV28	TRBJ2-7	CASRPSGGFAGEQYF	TGTGCCAGCAGACCCAGCGGGGGGTTTGCCGGGGAGCAGTACTTC
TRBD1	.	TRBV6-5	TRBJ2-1	CASSIPAQGVAFF	TGTGCCAGCAGTATACCCGCTCAGGGGGTGGCGTTCTTC
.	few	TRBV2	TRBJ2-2	CASKRGGNTGELFF	TGTGCCAGCAAAAGGGGGGGGAACACCGGGGAGCTGTTTTTT
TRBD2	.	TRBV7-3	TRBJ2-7	CASSPRGGSRSYEQYF	TGTGCCAGCAGCCCCCGGGGAGGGTCTCGCTCCTACGAGCAGTACTTC
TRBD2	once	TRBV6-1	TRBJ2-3	CASSERFLAGAGDTQYF	TGTGCCAGCAGTGAAAGGTTCCTAGCGGGGGCAGGAGATACGCAGTATTTT
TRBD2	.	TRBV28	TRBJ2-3	CASSPPGGGASDTQYF	TGTGCCAGCAGTCCCCCTGGCGGGGGGGCCTCAGATACGCAGTATTTT
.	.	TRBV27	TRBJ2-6	CASSFYSSGANVLTF	TGTGCCAGCAGTTTTTATAGCTCTGGGGCCAACGTCCTGACTTTC